This T cell receptor (beta chain) was sequenced in a study of ipilimumab plus nivolumab after autologous stem cell transplantation. Study results and caveats: TCR repertoire, Treg phenotype and gut microbiota reportedly support more study of this approach.

Turning to this clone: No antigen is known for it.

Some clones are missing from TCRdb's copy, which holds only in-frame ones; the method was immunoSEQ multiplex PCR. Of about 25,000 clones in the sample, roughly 86% were seen once. The junction had 6 bases not matched to a gene; V was cut back by 4 bases and J by 8 bases. CDR3 size: 13 residues. Germline lookup yields CDR1 SGHRS and CDR2 YFSETQ. Ipilimumab, 1 mg/kg, started 14 to 28 days after autologous transplant. Through week 26, nivolumab 3 mg/kg IV was given weeks 1, 4, 7, 10, then biweekly. The source was PBMCs, collected in a trial of ipilimumab plus nivolumab as post-transplant consolidation. This receptor was identified in a male donor with diffuse large B-cell lymphoma. This sequence joins TRBV5-1 and TRBJ1-2; 9 bases fit TRBD1. The CDR3 DNA sequence: TGCGCCAGCAGCCTACAGGGGGCGCAGGGCTACACCTTC. Its translation: CASSLQGAQGYTF. Combining the CDR3 with reference TRBV5-1 and TRBJ1-2 gives the whole variable domain KAGVTQTPRYLIKTRGQQVTLSCSPISGHRSVSWYQQTPGQGLQFLFEYFSETQRNKGNFPGRFSGRQFSNSRSEMNVSTLELGDSALYLCASSLQGAQGYTFGSGTRLTVV.